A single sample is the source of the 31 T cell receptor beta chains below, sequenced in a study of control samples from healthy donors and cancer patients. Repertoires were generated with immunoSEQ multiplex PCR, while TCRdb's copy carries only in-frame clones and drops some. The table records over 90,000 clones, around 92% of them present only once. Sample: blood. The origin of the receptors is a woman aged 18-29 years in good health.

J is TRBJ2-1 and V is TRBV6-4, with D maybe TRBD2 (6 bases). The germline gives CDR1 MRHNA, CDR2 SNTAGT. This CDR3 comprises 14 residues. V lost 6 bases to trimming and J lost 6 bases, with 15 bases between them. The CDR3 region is CASSQGLESNEQFF. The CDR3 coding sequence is TGTGCCAGCAGCCAGGGACTGGAAAGCAATGAGCAGTTCTTC.

The CDR3 is CAWSYRDLHRFEAFF. CDR3 DNA sequence: TGTGCCTGGAGCTACCGGGACCTTCACAGGTTTGAAGCTTTCTTT. V gene TRBV30 combines with J gene TRBJ1-1; possible D gene TRBD1, 5 bases. The CDR3 covers 15 residues. Per germline, CDR1 GTSNPN and CDR2 SVGIG (reference sequence). Trimming shortened V by 3 bases and J by 7 bases, and 21 bases separated the two germline ends.

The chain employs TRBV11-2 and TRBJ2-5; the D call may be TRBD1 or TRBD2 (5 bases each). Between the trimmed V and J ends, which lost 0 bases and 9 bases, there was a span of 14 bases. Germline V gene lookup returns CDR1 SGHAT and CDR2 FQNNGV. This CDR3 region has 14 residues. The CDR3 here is CASSLEGTGESQYF. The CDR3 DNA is TGTGCCAGCAGCTTAGAAGGGACCGGCGAGTCCCAGTACTTC.

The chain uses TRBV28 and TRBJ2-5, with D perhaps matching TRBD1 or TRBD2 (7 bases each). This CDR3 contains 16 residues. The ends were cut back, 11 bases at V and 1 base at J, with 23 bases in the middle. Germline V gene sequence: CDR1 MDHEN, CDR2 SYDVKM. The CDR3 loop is CARRSGGGGIQETQYF. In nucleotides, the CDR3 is TGTGCCCGCCGTTCGGGGGGAGGGGGCATCCAAGAGACCCAGTACTTC.

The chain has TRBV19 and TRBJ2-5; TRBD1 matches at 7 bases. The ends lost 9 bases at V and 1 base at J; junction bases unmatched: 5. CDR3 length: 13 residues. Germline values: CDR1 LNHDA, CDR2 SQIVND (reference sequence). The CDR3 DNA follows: TGTGCCAGATTTAGGGGGCTCCAAGAGACCCAGTACTTC. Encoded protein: CARFRGLQETQYF.

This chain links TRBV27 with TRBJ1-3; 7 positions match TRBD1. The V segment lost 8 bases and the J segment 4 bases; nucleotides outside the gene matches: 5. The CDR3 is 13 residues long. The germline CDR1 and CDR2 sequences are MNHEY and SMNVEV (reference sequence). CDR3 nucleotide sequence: TGTGCCAGCGGGGACAGCTTCGGAAACACCATATATTTT. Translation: CASGDSFGNTIYF.

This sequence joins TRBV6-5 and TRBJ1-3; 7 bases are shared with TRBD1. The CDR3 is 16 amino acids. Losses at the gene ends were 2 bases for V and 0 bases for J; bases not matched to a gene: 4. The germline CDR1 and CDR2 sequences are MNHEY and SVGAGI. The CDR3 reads CASSYAAGGSGNTIYF. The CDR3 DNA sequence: TGTGCCAGCAGTTACGCGGCAGGGGGCTCTGGAAACACCATATATTTT.

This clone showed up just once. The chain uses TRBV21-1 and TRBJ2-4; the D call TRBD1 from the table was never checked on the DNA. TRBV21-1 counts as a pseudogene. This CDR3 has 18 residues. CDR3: CASSTKNPQGIAKNIQYF. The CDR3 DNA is TGTGCCAGCAGCACCAAGAACCCGCAGGGGATAGCCAAAAACATTCAGTACTTC.

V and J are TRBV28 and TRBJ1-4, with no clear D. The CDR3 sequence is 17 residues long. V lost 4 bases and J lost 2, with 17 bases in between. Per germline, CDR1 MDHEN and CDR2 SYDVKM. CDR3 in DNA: TGTGCCAGCAGTTATTGGGTGGGGATCCCTACTAATGAAAAACTGTTTTTT. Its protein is CASSYWVGIPTNEKLFF.

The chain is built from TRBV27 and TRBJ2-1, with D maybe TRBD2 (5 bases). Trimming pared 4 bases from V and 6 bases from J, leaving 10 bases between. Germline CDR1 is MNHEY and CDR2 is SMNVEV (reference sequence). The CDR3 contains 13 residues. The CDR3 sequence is CASSYEGGNEQFF. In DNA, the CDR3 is TGTGCCAGCAGTTATGAGGGTGGCAATGAGCAGTTCTTC.

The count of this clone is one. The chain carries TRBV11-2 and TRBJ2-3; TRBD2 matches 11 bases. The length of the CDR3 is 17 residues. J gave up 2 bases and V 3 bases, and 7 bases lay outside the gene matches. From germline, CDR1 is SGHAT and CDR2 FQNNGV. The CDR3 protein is CASSFGIAGGPTDTQYF. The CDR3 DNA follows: TGTGCCAGCAGCTTCGGTATAGCGGGAGGGCCCACAGATACGCAGTATTTT. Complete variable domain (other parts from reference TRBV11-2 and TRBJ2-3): EAGVAQSPRYKIIEKRQSVAFWCNPISGHATLYWYQQILGQGPKLLIQFQNNGVVDDSQLPKDRFSAERLKGVDSTLKIQPAKLEDSAVYLCASSFGIAGGPTDTQYFGPGTRLTVL.

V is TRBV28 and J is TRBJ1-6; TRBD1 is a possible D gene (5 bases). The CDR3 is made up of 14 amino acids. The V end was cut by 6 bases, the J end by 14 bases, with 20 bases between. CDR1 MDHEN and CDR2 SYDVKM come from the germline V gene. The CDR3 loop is CASRSSKDILTLHF. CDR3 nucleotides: TGTGCCAGCAGATCATCGAAGGACATCCTAACCCTCCACTTT.

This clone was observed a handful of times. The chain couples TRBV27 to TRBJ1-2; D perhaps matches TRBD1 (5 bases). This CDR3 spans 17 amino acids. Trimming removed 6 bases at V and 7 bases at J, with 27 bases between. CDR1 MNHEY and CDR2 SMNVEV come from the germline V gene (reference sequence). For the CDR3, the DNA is TGTGCCAGCAGAACCGTATCATTGGGACCGATCCAGAGTGGCTACACCTTC. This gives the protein CASRTVSLGPIQSGYTF.

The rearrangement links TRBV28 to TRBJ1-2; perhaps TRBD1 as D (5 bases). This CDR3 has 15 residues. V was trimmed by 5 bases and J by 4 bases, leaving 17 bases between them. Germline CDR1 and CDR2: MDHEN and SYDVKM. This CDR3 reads CASSLSGGSVYGYTF. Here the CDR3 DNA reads TGTGCCAGCAGTCTAAGCGGGGGGTCCGTCTATGGCTACACCTTC.

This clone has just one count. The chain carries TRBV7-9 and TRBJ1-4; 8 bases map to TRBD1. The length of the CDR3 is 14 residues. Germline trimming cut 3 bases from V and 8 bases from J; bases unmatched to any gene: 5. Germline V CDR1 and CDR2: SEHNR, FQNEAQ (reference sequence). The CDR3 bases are TGTGCCAGCAGCTTTACCAGGGGGCCCGAAAAACTGTTTTTT. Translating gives CASSFTRGPEKLFF.

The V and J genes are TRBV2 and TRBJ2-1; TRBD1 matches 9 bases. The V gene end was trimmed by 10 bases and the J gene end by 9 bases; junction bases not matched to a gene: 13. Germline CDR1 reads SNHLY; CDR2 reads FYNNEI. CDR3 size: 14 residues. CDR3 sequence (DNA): TGTGCCACGAAAGCGGGACAGGGTTATGTTGAGCAGTTCTTC. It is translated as CATKAGQGYVEQFF.

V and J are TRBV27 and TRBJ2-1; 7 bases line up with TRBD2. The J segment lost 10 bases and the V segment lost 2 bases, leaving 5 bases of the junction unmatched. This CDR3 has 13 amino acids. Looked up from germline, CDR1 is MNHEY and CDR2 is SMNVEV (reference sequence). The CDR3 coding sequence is TGTGCCAGCAGTTTAGGGGGGGGGTTGGAGCAGTTCTTC. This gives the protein CASSLGGGLEQFF.

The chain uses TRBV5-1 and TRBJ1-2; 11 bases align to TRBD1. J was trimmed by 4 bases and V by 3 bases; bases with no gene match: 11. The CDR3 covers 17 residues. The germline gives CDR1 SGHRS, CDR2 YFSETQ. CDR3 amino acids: CASSSEDRGQAPYGYTF. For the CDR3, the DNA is TGCGCCAGCAGCTCCGAGGACAGGGGGCAAGCCCCCTATGGCTACACCTTC.

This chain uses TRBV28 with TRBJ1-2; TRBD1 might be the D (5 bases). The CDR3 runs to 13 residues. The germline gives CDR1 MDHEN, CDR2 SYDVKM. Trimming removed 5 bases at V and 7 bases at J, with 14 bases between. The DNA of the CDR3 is TGTGCCAGCAGTCTGGGGACCCATCGTGGCTACACCTTC. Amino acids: CASSLGTHRGYTF.

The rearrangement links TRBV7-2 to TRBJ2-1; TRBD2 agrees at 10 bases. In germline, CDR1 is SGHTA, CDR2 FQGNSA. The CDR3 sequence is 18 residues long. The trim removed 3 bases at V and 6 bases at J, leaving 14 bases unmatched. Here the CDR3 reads CASSLGSGGALTRNEQFF. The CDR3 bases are TGTGCCAGCAGCTTGGGGAGCGGGGGGGCTCTGACTCGCAATGAGCAGTTCTTC.

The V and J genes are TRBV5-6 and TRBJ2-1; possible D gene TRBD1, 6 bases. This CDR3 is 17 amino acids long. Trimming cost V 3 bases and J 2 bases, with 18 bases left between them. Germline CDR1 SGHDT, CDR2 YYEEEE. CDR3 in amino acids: CASSSYRQVGAYNEQFF. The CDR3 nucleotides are TGTGCCAGCAGCTCTTACCGACAGGTGGGGGCCTACAATGAGCAGTTCTTC. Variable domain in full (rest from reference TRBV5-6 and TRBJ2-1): DAGVTQSPTHLIKTRGQQVTLRCSPKSGHDTVSWYQQALGQGPQFIFQYYEEEERQRGNFPDRFSGHQFPNYSSELNVNALLLGDSALYLCASSSYRQVGAYNEQFFGPGTRLTVL.

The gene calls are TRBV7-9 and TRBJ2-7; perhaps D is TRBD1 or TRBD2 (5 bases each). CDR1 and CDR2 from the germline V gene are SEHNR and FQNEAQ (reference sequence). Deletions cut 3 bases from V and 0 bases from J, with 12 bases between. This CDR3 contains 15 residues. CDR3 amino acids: CASSFGAGSSYEQYF. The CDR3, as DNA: TGTGCCAGCAGCTTCGGGGCAGGTAGCTCCTACGAGCAGTACTTC.

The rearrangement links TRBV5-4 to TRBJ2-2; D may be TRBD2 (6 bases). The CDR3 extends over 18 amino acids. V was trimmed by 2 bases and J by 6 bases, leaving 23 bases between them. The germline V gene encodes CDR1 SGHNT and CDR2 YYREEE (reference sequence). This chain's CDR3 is CASSFFPRTIHLSGELFF. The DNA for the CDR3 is TGTGCCAGCAGCTTTTTCCCCCGGACTATTCACCTCTCCGGGGAGCTGTTTTTT.

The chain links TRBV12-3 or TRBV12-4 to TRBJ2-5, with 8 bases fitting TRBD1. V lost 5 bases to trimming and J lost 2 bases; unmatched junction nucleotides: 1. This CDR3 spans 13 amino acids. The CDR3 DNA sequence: TGTGCCAGCAGTAGACAGGGGCAAGAGACCCAGTACTTC. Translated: CASSRQGQETQYF.

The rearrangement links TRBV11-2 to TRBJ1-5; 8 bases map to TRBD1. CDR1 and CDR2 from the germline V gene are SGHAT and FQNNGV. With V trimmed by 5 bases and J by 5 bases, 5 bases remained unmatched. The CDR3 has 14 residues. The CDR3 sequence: CASSLGQGHQPQHF. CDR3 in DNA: TGTGCCAGCAGCCTCGGACAGGGTCATCAGCCCCAGCATTTT.

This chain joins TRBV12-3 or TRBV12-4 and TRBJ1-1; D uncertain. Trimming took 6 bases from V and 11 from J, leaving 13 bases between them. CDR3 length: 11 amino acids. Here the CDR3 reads CASRLAGGAFF. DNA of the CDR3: TGTGCCAGCAGACTAGCAGGAGGGGCTTTCTTT.

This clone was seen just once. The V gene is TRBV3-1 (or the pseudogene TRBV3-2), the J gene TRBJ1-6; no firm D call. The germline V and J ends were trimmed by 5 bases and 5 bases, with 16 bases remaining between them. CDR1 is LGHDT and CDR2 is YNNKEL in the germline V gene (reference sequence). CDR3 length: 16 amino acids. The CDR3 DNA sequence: TGTGCCAGCAGCTCAACCCCCCAAGGCCATAATTCACCCCTCCACTTT. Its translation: CASSSTPQGHNSPLHF.

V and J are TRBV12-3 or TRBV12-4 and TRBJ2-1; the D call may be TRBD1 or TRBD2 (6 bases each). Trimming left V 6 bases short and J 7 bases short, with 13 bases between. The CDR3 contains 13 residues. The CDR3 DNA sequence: TGTGCCAGCAGGGTGGGGGGCACAAATGAGCAGTTCTTC. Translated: CASRVGGTNEQFF.

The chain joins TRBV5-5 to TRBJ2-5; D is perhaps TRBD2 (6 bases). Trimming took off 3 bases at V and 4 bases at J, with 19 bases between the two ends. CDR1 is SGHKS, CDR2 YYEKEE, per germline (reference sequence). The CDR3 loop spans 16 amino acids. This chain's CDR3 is CASSSTGTWRGETQYF. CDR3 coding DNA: TGTGCCAGCAGCTCTACCGGGACCTGGAGGGGAGAGACCCAGTACTTC. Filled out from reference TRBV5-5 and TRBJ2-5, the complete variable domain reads DAGVTQSPTHLIKTRGQQVTLRCSPISGHKSVSWYQQVLGQGPQFIFQYYEKEERGRGNFPDRFSARQFPNYSSELNVNALLLGDSALYLCASSSTGTWRGETQYFGPGTRLLVL.

CDR3 residues: CASNLAGNYEQYF. The CDR3 nucleotides read TGTGCCAGCAACTTAGCGGGTAACTACGAGCAGTACTTC. The chain employs TRBV6-5 and TRBJ2-7; 7 nucleotides agree with TRBD2. Trimming took 7 bases from V and 3 from J; bases not matched to a gene: 6. The CDR3 sequence is 13 residues long. Germline V gene lookup returns CDR1 MNHEY and CDR2 SVGAGI.

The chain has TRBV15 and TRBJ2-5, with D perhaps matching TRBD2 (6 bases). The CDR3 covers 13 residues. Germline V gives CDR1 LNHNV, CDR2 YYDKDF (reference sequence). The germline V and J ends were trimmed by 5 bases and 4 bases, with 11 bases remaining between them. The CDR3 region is CATSGGARETQYF. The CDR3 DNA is TGTGCCACCAGCGGAGGGGCACGAGAGACCCAGTACTTC.